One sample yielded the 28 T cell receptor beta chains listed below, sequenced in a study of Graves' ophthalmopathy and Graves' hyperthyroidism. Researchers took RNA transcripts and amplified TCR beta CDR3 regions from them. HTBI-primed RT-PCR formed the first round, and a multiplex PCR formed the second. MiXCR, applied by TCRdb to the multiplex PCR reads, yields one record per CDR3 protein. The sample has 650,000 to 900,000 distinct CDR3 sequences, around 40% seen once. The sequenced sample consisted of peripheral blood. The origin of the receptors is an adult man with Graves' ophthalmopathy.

This CDR3 reads CASSRRTGGGTGELFF. Here the CDR3 DNA reads TGTGCCAGCAGCCGCAGGACAGGGGGCGGAACCGGGGAGCTGTTTTTT. The chain uses TRBV7-4 and TRBJ2-2; 11 bases fit TRBD1. CDR1 and CDR2 from the germline V gene are SGHVT and SQSDAQ. Germline trimming cut 5 bases from V and 5 bases from J; bases unmatched to any gene: 7. This CDR3 is 16 amino acids long.

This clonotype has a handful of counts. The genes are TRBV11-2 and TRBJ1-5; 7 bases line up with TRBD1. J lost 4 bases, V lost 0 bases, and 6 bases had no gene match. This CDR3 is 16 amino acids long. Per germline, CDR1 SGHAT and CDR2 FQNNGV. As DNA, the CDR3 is TGTGCCAGCAGCTTAGATCGGTCAGGGGGGAATCAGCCCCAGCATTTT. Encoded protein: CASSLDRSGGNQPQHF.

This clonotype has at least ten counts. CDR3 in DNA: TGTGCCACCCGAGAGGGCACTGAAGCTTTCTTT. It yields the protein CATREGTEAFF. The chain couples TRBV24-1 to TRBJ1-1; D is uncertain. The CDR3 contains 11 residues. Germline V CDR1 and CDR2: KGHDR, SFDVKD. Deletions cut 9 bases from V and 4 bases from J, with 8 bases between.

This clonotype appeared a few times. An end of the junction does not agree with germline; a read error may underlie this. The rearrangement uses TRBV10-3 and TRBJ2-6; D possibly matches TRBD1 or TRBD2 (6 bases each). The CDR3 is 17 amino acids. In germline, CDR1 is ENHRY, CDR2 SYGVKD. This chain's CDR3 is CASSYSFRGAGANVLTF. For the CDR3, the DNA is TGTGCCAGCAGTTACTCGTTTAGGGGGGCTGGGGCCAACGTCCTGACTTTC.

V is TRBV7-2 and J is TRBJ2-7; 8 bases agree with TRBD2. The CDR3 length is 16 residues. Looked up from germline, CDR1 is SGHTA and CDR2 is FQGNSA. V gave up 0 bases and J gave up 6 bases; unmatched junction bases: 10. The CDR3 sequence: CASSLANPGLGSEQYF. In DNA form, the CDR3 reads TGTGCCAGCAGCTTAGCTAATCCGGGACTAGGTAGCGAGCAGTACTTC.

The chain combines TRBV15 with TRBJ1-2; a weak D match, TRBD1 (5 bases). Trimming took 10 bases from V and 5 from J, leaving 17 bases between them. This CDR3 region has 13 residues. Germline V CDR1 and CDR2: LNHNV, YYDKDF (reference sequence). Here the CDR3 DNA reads TGTGCCAGCTCACAGGACGAGGGATATGGCTACACCTTC. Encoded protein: CASSQDEGYGYTF.

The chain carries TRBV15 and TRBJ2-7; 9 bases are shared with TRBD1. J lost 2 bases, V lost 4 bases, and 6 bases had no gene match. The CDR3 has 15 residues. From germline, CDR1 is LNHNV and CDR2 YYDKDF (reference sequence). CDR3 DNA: TGTGCCACCAGCATATACAGGGGGCTAACCTACGAGCAGTACTTC. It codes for CATSIYRGLTYEQYF.

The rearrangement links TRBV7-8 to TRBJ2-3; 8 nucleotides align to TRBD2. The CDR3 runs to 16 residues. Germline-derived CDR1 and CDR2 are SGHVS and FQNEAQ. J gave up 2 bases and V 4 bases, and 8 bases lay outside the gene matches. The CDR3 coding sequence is TGTGCCAGCAGCTCGGGACTAGTGTGGAACACAGATACGCAGTATTTT. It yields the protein CASSSGLVWNTDTQYF.

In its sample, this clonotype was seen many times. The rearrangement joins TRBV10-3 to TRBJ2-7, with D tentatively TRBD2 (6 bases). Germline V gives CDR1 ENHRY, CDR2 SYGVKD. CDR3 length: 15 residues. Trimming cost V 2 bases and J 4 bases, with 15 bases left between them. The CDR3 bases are TGTGCCATCAGTGAGCGGGGACTGAGGGGATACGAGCAGTACTTC. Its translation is CAISERGLRGYEQYF.

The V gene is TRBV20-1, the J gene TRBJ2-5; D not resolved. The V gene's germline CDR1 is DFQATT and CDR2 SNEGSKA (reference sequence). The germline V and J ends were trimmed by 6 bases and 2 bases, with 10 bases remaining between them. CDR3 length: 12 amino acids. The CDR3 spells CSARTPQETQYF. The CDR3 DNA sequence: TGCAGTGCACGGACGCCACAAGAGACCCAGTACTTC.

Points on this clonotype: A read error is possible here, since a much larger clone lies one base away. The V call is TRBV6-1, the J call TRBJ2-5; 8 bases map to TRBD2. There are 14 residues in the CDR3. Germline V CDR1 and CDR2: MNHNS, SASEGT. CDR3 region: CAISDQRGQEIQYF. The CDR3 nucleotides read TGTGCCATCAGTGATCAGCGGGGGCAAGAGATCCAGTACTTC.

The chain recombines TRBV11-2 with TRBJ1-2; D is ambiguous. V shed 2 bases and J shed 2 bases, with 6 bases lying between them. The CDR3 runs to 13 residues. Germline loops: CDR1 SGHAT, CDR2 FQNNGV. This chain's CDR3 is CASSLMGNYGYTF. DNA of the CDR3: TGTGCCAGCAGCTTAATGGGGAACTATGGCTACACCTTC.

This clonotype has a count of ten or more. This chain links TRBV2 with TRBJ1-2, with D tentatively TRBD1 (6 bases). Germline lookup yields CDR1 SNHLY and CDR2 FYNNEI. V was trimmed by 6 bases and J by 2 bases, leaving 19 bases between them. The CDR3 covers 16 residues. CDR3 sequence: CASSGTPRQANYGYTF. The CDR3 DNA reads TGTGCCAGCAGCGGAACCCCAAGACAGGCCAACTATGGCTACACCTTC.

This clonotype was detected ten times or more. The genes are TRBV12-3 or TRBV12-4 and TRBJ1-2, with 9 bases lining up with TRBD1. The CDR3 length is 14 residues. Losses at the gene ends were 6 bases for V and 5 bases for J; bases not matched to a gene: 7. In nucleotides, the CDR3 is TGTGCCAGCAGGGGCAACGGACAGGGGTATGGCTACACCTTC. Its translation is CASRGNGQGYGYTF.

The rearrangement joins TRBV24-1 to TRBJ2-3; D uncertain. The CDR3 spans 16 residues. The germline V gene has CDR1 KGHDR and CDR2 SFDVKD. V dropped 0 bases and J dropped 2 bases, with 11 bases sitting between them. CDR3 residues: CATSDLKSADTDTQYF. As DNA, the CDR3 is TGTGCCACCAGTGATTTGAAATCGGCAGACACAGATACGCAGTATTTT.

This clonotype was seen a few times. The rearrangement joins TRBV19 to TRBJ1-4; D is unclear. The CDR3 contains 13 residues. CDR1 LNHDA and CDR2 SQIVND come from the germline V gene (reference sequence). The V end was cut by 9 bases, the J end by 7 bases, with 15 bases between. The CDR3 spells CASTSSRGEKLFF. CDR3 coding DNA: TGTGCCAGCACCAGCTCCCGGGGTGAAAAACTGTTTTTT.

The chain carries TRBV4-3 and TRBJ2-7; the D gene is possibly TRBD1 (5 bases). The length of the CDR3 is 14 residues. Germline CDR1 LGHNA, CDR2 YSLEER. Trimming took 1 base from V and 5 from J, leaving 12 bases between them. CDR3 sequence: CASSQVAGRNEQYF. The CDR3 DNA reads TGCGCCAGCAGCCAAGTTGCAGGGCGCAACGAGCAGTACTTC.

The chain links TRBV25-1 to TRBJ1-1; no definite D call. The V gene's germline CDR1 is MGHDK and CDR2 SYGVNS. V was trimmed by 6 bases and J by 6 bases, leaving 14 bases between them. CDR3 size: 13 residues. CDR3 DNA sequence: TGTGCCAGCAGCTTGCCCGGGGTCGCTGAAGCTTTCTTT. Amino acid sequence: CASSLPGVAEAFF.

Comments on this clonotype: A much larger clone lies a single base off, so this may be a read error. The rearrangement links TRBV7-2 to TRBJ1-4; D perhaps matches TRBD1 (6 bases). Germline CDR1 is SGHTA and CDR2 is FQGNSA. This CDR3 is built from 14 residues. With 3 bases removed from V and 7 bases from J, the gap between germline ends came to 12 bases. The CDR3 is CASSFGGAGEKLFF. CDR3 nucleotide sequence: TGTGCCAGCAGCTTTGGGGGGGCGGGTGAAAAACTGTTTTTT.

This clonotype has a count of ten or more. CDR3 residues: CSVGDSGETQYF. In DNA, the CDR3 is TGCAGCGTTGGAGACAGTGGAGAGACCCAGTACTTC. This chain connects TRBV29-1 to TRBJ2-5, with D possibly matching TRBD1 (5 bases). This CDR3 has 12 residues. The V and J ends lost 4 bases and 4 bases respectively, with 10 bases between them. CDR1 and CDR2 (germline): SQVTM, ANQGSEA.

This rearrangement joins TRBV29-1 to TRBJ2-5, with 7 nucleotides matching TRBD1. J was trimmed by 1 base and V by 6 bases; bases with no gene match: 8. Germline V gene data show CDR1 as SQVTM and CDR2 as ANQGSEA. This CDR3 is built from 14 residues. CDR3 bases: TGCAGCGTCCTAGACGGGACAGTCCAAGAGACCCAGTACTTC. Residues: CSVLDGTVQETQYF.

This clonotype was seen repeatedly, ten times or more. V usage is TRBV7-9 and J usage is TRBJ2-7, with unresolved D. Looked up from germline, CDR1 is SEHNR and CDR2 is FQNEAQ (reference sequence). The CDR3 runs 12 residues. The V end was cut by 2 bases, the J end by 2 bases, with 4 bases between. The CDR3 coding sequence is TGTGCCAGCAGCTTAAGTGCCTACGAGCAGTACTTC. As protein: CASSLSAYEQYF.

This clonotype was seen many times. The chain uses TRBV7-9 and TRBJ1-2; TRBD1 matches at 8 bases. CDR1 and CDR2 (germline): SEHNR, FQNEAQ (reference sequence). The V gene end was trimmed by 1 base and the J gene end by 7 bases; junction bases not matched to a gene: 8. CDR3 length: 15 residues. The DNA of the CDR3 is TGTGCCAGCAGCTTAGGAAACAGGGGGGTCGGTGGCTACACCTTC. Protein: CASSLGNRGVGGYTF.

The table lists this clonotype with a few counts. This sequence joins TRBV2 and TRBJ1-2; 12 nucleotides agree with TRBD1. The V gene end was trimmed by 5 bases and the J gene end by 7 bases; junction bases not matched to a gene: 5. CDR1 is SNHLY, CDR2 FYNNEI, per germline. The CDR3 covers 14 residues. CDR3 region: CASSSGQGASGYTF. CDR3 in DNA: TGTGCCAGCAGTTCGGGACAGGGGGCGTCTGGCTACACCTTC.

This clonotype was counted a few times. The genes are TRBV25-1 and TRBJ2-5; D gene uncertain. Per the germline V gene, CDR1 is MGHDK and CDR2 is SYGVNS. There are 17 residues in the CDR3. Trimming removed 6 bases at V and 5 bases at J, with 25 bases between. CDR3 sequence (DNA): TGTGCCAGCAGCCCAACAATTGTTCAGATACCCTCGGAGACCCAGTACTTC. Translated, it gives CASSPTIVQIPSETQYF.

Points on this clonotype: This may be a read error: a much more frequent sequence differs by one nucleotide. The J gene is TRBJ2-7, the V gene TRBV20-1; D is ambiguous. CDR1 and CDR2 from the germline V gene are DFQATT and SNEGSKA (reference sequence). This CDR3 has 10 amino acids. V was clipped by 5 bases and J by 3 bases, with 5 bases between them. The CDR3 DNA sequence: TGCAGTGCTGTAAGCTACGAGCAGTACTTC. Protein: CSAVSYEQYF.

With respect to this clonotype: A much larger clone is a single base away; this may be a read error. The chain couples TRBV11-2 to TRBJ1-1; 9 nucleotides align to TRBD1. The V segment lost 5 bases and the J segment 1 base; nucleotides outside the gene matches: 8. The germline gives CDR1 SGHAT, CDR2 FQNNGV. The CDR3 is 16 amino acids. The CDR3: CASSPAMTGGNTEAFF. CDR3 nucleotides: TGTGCCAGCAGCCCGGCAATGACAGGGGGGAACACTGAAGCTTTCTTT.

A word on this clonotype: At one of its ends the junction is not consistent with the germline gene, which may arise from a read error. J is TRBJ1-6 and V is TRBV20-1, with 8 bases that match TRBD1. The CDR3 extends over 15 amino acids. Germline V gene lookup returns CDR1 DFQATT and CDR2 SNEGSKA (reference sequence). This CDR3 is CGARRAGGRESPLHF. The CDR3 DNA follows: TGCGGTGCTAGACGCGCAGGGGGCAGGGAATCACCCCTCCACTTT.